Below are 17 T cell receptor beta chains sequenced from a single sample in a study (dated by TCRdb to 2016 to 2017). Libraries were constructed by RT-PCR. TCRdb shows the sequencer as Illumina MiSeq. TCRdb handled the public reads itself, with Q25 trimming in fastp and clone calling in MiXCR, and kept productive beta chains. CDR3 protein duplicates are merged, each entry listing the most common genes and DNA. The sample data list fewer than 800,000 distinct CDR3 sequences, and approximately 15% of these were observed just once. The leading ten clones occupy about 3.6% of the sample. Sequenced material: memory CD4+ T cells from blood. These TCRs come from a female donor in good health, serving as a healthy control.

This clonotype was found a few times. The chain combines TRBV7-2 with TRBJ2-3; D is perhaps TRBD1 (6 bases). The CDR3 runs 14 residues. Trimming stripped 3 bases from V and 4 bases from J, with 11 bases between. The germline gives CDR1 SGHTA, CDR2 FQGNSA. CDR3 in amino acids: CASSFSQGSDTQYF. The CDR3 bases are TGTGCCAGCAGCTTCTCGCAGGGGTCAGATACGCAGTATTTT.

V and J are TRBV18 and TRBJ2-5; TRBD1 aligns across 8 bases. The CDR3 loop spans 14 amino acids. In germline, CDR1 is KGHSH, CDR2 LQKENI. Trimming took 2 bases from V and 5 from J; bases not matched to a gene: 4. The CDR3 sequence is CASSPSGGWETQYF. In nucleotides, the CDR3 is TGTGCCAGCTCACCATCAGGGGGCTGGGAGACCCAGTACTTC.

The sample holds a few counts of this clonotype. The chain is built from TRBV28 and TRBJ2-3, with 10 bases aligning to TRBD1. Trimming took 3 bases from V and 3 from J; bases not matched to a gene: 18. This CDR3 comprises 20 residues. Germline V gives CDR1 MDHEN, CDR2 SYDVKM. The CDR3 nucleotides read TGTGCCAGCAGTTTTTTTGTTTGGGGGGCGGGGACAGGGGCGACAGATACGCAGTATTTT. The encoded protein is CASSFFVWGAGTGATDTQYF.

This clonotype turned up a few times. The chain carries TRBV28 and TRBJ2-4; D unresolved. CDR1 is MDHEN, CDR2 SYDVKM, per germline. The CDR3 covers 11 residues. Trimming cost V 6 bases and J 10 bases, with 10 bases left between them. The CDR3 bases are TGTGCCAGCAGGGACGCCCTAATTCAGTACTTC. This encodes CASRDALIQYF.

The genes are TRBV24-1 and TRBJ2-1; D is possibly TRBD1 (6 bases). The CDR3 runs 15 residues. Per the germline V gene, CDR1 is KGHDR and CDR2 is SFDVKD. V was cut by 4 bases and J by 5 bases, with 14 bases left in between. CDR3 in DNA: TGTGCCACCAGTGACTCGGGACATTCCAACAATGAGCAGTTCTTC. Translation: CATSDSGHSNNEQFF.

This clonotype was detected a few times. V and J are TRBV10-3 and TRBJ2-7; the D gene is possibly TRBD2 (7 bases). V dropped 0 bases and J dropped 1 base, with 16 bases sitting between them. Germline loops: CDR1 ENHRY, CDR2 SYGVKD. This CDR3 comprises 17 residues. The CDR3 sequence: CAISESGGGSGSYEQYF. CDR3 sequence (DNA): TGTGCCATCAGTGAGTCGGGGGGCGGGAGTGGGTCCTACGAGCAGTACTTC.

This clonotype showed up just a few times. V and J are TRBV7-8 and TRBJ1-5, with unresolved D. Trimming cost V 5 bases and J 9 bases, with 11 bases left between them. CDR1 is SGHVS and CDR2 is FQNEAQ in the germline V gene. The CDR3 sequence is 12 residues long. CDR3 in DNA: TGTGCCAGCAGCCCGGATCATGGGCCCCAGCATTTT. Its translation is CASSPDHGPQHF.

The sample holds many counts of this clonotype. The CDR3, as DNA: TGCAGTGCTACCGGACTAGCTGGTAACCAAGAGACCCAGTACTTC. Amino acids: CSATGLAGNQETQYF. The V and J genes are TRBV20-1 and TRBJ2-5, with 8 bases fitting TRBD2. Trimming cost V 4 bases and J 0 bases; bases outside gene matches: 7. This CDR3 is built from 15 residues. CDR1 is DFQATT and CDR2 is SNEGSKA in the germline V gene (reference sequence).

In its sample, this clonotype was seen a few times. The CDR3 DNA sequence: TGTGCCAGCAGTTACTCGGTGGGGTTAGCCCAGCATTTT. Its protein product is CASSYSVGLAQHF. The chain is built from TRBV6-2 or TRBV6-3 and TRBJ1-5; the D is unclear. The germline gives CDR1 MNHEY, CDR2 SVGEGT. Trimming took 0 bases from V and 11 from J, leaving 11 bases between them. This CDR3 comprises 13 residues.

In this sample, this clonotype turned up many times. CDR3 DNA sequence: TGTGCCAGCAGCCTCGCTGCAGCGGGAGGCACAGATACGCAGTATTTT. Translated: CASSLAAAGGTDTQYF. V usage is TRBV3-1 and J usage is TRBJ2-3; the match to TRBD2 covers 8 bases. CDR1 is LGHDT, CDR2 YNNKEL, per germline (reference sequence). The V and J ends lost 4 bases and 1 base, in that order; junction bases with no gene match: 7. This CDR3 is 16 amino acids long.

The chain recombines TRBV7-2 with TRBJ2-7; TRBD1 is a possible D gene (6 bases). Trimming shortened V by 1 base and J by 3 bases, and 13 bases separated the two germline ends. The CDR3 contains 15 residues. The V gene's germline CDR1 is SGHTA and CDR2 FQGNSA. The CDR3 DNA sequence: TGTGCCAGCAGCTTAGTAGCACAGGGCCGCTACGAGCAGTACTTC. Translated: CASSLVAQGRYEQYF.

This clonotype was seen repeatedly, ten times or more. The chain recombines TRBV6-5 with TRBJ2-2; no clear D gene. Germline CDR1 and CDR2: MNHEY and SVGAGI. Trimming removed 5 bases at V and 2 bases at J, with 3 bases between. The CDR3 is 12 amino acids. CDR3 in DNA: TGTGCCAGCAGTATTAACACCGGGGAGCTGTTTTTT. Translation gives CASSINTGELFF.

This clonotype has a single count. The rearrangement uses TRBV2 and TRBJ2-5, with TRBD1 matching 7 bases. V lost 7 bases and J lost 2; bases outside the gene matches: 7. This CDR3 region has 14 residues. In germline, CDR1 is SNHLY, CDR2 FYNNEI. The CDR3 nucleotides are TGTGCCAGCACCAGACAGGGACAGCAAGAGACCCAGTACTTC. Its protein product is CASTRQGQQETQYF.

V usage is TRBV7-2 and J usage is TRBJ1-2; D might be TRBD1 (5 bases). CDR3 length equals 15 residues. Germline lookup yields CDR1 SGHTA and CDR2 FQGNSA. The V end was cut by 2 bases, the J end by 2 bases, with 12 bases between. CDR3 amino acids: CASSLYAGGNYGYTF. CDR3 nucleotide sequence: TGTGCCAGCAGCTTATATGCCGGGGGGAACTATGGCTACACCTTC.

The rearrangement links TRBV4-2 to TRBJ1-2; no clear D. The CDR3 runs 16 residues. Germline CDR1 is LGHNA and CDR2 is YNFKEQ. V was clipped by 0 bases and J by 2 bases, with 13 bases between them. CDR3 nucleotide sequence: TGTGCCAGCAGCCAAGATTTCGCGCAGATAAACTATGGCTACACCTTC. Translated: CASSQDFAQINYGYTF.

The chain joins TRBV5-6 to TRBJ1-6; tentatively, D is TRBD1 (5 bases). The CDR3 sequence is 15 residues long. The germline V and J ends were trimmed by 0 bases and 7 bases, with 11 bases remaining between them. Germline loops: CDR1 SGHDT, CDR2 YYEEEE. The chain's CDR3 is CASSLVGQWNSPLHF. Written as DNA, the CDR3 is TGTGCCAGCAGCTTGGTGGGGCAGTGGAATTCACCCCTCCACTTT.

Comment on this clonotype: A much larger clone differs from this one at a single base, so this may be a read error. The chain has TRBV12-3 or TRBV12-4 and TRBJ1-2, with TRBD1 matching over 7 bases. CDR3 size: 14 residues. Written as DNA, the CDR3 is TGTGCCAGCAGCCCCGCGACAGGGTTCTATAGCTACACCTTC. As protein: CASSPATGFYSYTF.